The rows below give T cell receptor beta chains drawn from one sample of a study of blood T cell repertoires in COVID-19. Libraries were prepared by immunoSEQ multiplex PCR; TCRdb keeps only in-frame clonotypes and omits some of them. This table has approximately 230,000 clones, about 90% appearing once. What was sequenced was PBMCs or T cells enriched from blood (not recorded which). The receptors originated from a woman aged 18-29 years who had recovered from COVID-19. The CDR3 runs from the conserved cysteine through the conserved F or W. Each record gives: V gene, J gene, clone size, D gene, CDR3 DNA, CDR3 protein. The D gene is left open where the match is weak. Clone sizes are given selectively: once, few, many, or a class where the clone is expanded.

V: TRBV5-6; J: TRBJ1-2; size: -; D: -; DNA: TGTGCCACCCTCCTTAAAGTCGGGGAACTACAAGATGGCTACACCTTC; CDR3: CATLLKVGELQDGYTF
V: TRBV12-5; J: TRBJ1-5; size: few; D: TRBD1; DNA: TGTGCTAGTGGTTTGAGACCCAGGGGGCTGGCCGGCAATCAGCCCCAGCATTTT; CDR3: CASGLRPRGLAGNQPQHF
V: TRBV29-1; J: TRBJ2-7; size: -; D: -; DNA: TGCAGCGTCCGAGCCAGGGGGGATCCCTACGAGCAGTACTTC; CDR3: CSVRARGDPYEQYF
V: TRBV2; J: TRBJ2-7; size: -; D: TRBD2; DNA: TGTGCCAGCAGGACCCTCGGGACTAGCGGGACTGCCTACGAGCAGTACTTC; CDR3: CASRTLGTSGTAYEQYF
V: TRBV12-3/TRBV12-4; J: TRBJ2-1; size: -; D: -; DNA: TGTGCCAGCAGTTTAGCCGGGGAGAATGAGCAGTTCTTC; CDR3: CASSLAGENEQFF
V: TRBV6-1; J: TRBJ1-5; size: -; D: -; DNA: TGTGCCAGCAGTGAAGTCCAGGGGACGGGGCAGCCCCAGCATTTT; CDR3: CASSEVQGTGQPQHF
V: TRBV19; J: TRBJ1-1; size: -; D: TRBD1; DNA: TGTGCCAGTACTAAAGACAGGGTGAACACTGAAGCTTTCTTT; CDR3: CASTKDRVNTEAFF
V: TRBV7-9; J: TRBJ2-1; size: -; D: -; DNA: TGTGCCAGCAGCTTAGTAGGCGGACTGTCGACTAATGAGCAGTTCTTC; CDR3: CASSLVGGLSTNEQFF
V: TRBV15; J: TRBJ1-6; size: -; D: TRBD1; DNA: TGTGCCACCCATAGGGGGCAGGGAAATTCACCCCTCCACTTT; CDR3: CATHRGQGNSPLHF
V: TRBV4-1; J: TRBJ2-3; size: -; D: -; DNA: TGCGCCAGCAGCCAAGAACGGGACTGCACAGATACGCAGTATTTT; CDR3: CASSQERDCTDTQYF
V: TRBV2; J: TRBJ2-3; size: -; D: TRBD2; DNA: TGTGCCAGCAGAATTAGCGGGGGGTTCGGCACAGATACGCAGTATTTT; CDR3: CASRISGGFGTDTQYF
V: TRBV5-1; J: TRBJ2-1; size: -; D: -; DNA: TGCGCCAGCAGCTTGCATATAGACAATGAGCAGTTCTTC; CDR3: CASSLHIDNEQFF
V: TRBV5-1; J: TRBJ1-2; size: -; D: -; DNA: TGCGCCAGCAGAGATTTGAAGGAGGATTTGGTCTATGGCTACACCTTC; CDR3: CASRDLKEDLVYGYTF
V: TRBV7-9; J: TRBJ1-1; size: -; D: -; DNA: TGTGCCAGCACCCGCATTTCGGGGAACACTGAAGCTTTCTTT; CDR3: CASTRISGNTEAFF
V: TRBV6-4; J: TRBJ2-2; size: -; D: TRBD2; DNA: TGTGCCAGCAGTAGCGGGAGCTTTGCCGGGGAGCTGTTTTTT; CDR3: CASSSGSFAGELFF
V: TRBV7-9; J: TRBJ2-1; size: -; D: TRBD2; DNA: TGTGCCAGCAGCTATGGACTAGCGGGAGAAGGTTATGAGCAGTTCTTC; CDR3: CASSYGLAGEGYEQFF
V: TRBV7-2; J: TRBJ2-1; size: -; D: -; DNA: TGTGCCAGCAGCTTAGAGCGGCACAATGAGCAGTTCTTC; CDR3: CASSLERHNEQFF
V: TRBV9; J: TRBJ1-5; size: -; D: TRBD1; DNA: TGTGCCAGCAGCGTAGGAGGACAGGTCAATCAGCCCCAGCATTTT; CDR3: CASSVGGQVNQPQHF
V: TRBV6-5; J: TRBJ1-5; size: -; D: -; DNA: TGTGCCAGCAGCCCAGCACAGGATAGCAATCAGCCCCAGCATTTT; CDR3: CASSPAQDSNQPQHF
V: TRBV6-5; J: TRBJ1-6; size: -; D: -; DNA: TGTGCCAGCAACCAGGGTGGTGCCTATAATTCACCCCTCCACTTT; CDR3: CASNQGGAYNSPLHF
V: TRBV10-3; J: TRBJ1-6; size: -; D: TRBD1; DNA: TGTGCCATCAGTGGGGGACAGGGGGAAGATTCACCCCTCCACTTT; CDR3: CAISGGQGEDSPLHF
V: TRBV9; J: TRBJ2-3; size: -; D: -; DNA: TGTGCCAGCAGCGTCCGACCAGGGAGGGGGACAGATACGCAGTATTTT; CDR3: CASSVRPGRGTDTQYF
V: TRBV2; J: TRBJ1-1; size: -; D: -; DNA: TGTGCCAGCAGCCGAACGACAGGGAACACTGAAGCTTTCTTT; CDR3: CASSRTTGNTEAFF
V: TRBV6-1; J: TRBJ2-1; size: -; D: -; DNA: TGTGCCAGCAGTGAACCCGGACAGAAGCAGTTCTTC; CDR3: CASSEPGQKQFF
V: TRBV6-5; J: TRBJ1-5; size: -; D: -; DNA: TGTGCCAGCAGCGGGACTCATTCTGGCAATCAGCCCCAGCATTTT; CDR3: CASSGTHSGNQPQHF
V: TRBV19; J: TRBJ2-7; size: -; D: -; DNA: TGTGCCAGTAGTATAGAGTCGGGATTCGCCTACGAGCAGTACTTC; CDR3: CASSIESGFAYEQYF
V: TRBV6-5; J: TRBJ2-3; size: -; D: TRBD2; DNA: TGTGCCAGCTCCCGCGCTAGCGGGAATACGCAGTATTTT; CDR3: CASSRASGNTQYF
V: TRBV21-1; J: TRBJ2-5; size: -; D: -; DNA: TGTGCCAGCAGCAAGGGAGGGACTAACCAAGAGACCCAGTACTTC; CDR3: CASSKGGTNQETQYF
V: TRBV6-2/TRBV6-3; J: TRBJ1-1; size: -; D: -; DNA: TGTGCCAGCAGTTACTCGTCCTTACGGGTTTGGGACACTGAAGCTTTCTTT; CDR3: CASSYSSLRVWDTEAFF
V: TRBV7-9; J: TRBJ1-1; size: -; D: TRBD1; DNA: TGTGCCAGCAGCTTTAAGGGGGCCGTGAACACTGAAGCTTTCTTT; CDR3: CASSFKGAVNTEAFF
V: TRBV6-4; J: TRBJ2-1; size: -; D: -; DNA: TGTGCCAGCAGCCTTAGCGTTAATAGCAATGAGCAGTTCTTC; CDR3: CASSLSVNSNEQFF
V: TRBV5-1; J: TRBJ2-7; size: -; D: -; DNA: TGCGCCAGCAGCGCCGGACTGCCGTCCTACGAGCAGTACTTC; CDR3: CASSAGLPSYEQYF
V: TRBV10-3; J: TRBJ1-1; size: -; D: -; DNA: TGTGCCATCAGTGTTAAGGCTAGCCCGAACACTGAAGCTTTCTTT; CDR3: CAISVKASPNTEAFF
V: TRBV2; J: TRBJ2-7; size: -; D: TRBD2; DNA: TGTGCCAGCAGTGAGCAAGCGGGGGGTAGTTACGAGCAGTACTTC; CDR3: CASSEQAGGSYEQYF
V: TRBV11-3; J: TRBJ2-1; size: -; D: TRBD2; DNA: TGTGCCAGCAGCTTAAACCCGGGACTAGGAGACTACAATGAGCAGTTCTTC; CDR3: CASSLNPGLGDYNEQFF
V: TRBV13; J: TRBJ2-1; size: -; D: -; DNA: TGTGCCAGCAGCCCCGCACGCCGGGACACATCCAATGAGCAGTTCTTC; CDR3: CASSPARRDTSNEQFF
V: TRBV5-1; J: TRBJ1-4; size: few; D: -; DNA: TGCGCCAGCAGCCCCAGGGGTGAAAAACTGTTTTTT; CDR3: CASSPRGEKLFF
V: TRBV12-3/TRBV12-4; J: TRBJ2-6; size: -; D: -; DNA: TGTGCCAGCACCACTGGGGCCAACGTCCTGACTTTC; CDR3: CASTTGANVLTF
V: TRBV29-1; J: TRBJ1-5; size: -; D: -; DNA: TGCAGCGTTTTAACAGGCCCTAGCAATCAGCCCCAGCATTTT; CDR3: CSVLTGPSNQPQHF
V: TRBV9; J: TRBJ1-5; size: once; D: -; DNA: TGTGCCAGCAGCGCCTTATCGGGGCAGCCCCAGCATTTT; CDR3: CASSALSGQPQHF
V: TRBV18; J: TRBJ1-3; size: -; D: -; DNA: TGTGCCAGCTCACCCCTGCAGGGCGAGGACACCATATATTTT; CDR3: CASSPLQGEDTIYF
V: TRBV4-3; J: TRBJ2-1; size: once; D: TRBD2; DNA: TGCGCCAGCAGCCGCGGGACTAGCGGTTACAATGAGCAGTTCTTC; CDR3: CASSRGTSGYNEQFF
V: TRBV27; J: TRBJ1-2; size: -; D: TRBD1; DNA: TGTGCCAGCAGTTTAGGACAGGGTTGGGATGGCTACACCTTC; CDR3: CASSLGQGWDGYTF
V: TRBV10-3; J: TRBJ1-1; size: -; D: -; DNA: TGTGCCATCAGTGAGTCGGGTCGGGACACTGAAGCTTTCTTT; CDR3: CAISESGRDTEAFF
V: TRBV6-4; J: TRBJ1-2; size: -; D: -; DNA: TGTGCCAGCAGGGCCCAGGGGACCCGCGGCTACACCTTC; CDR3: CASRAQGTRGYTF
V: TRBV19; J: TRBJ1-6; size: -; D: TRBD1; DNA: TGTGCCAGTAGTATTGGGACAGAAAATTCACCCCTCCACTTT; CDR3: CASSIGTENSPLHF
V: TRBV28; J: TRBJ2-1; size: -; D: -; DNA: TGTGCCAGCAGCCTACCGGACACGGGAGAGCGTGAGCAGTTCTTC; CDR3: CASSLPDTGEREQFF
V: TRBV7-9; J: TRBJ2-7; size: -; D: TRBD2; DNA: TGTGCCAGCAGCTCCAAGCGGAGTAGCGGGGGTGGGTTCGAGCAGTACTTC; CDR3: CASSSKRSSGGGFEQYF
V: TRBV7-9; J: TRBJ1-1; size: -; D: TRBD1; DNA: TGTGCCAGCAGTCGGACAGGGGGCATAAACACTGAAGCTTTCTTT; CDR3: CASSRTGGINTEAFF
V: TRBV10-3; J: TRBJ2-1; size: -; D: TRBD1; DNA: TGTGCCATTCGAGACAGGGTTGGCCCCAATGAGCAGTTCTTC; CDR3: CAIRDRVGPNEQFF
V: TRBV10-3; J: TRBJ2-3; size: -; D: -; DNA: TGTGCCATCAGTCAAGTACTAGATACGCAGTATTTT; CDR3: CAISQVLDTQYF
V: TRBV27; J: TRBJ2-3; size: -; D: TRBD2; DNA: TGTGCCAGCAGTTTGCCCGGGAGGACAGATACGCAGTATTTT; CDR3: CASSLPGRTDTQYF
V: TRBV5-6; J: TRBJ2-1; size: -; D: -; DNA: TGTGCCAGCAGCTTGGCAGGGTGGAATGAGCAGTTCTTC; CDR3: CASSLAGWNEQFF
V: TRBV9; J: TRBJ2-7; size: -; D: TRBD1; DNA: TGTGCCAGCAGCATAGGGACAGTGGGGGAGCAGTACTTC; CDR3: CASSIGTVGEQYF
V: TRBV5-6; J: TRBJ2-1; size: -; D: -; DNA: TGTGCCAGCAGTCACAAACTAGGGCATGAGCAGTTCTTC; CDR3: CASSHKLGHEQFF
V: TRBV6-5; J: TRBJ1-3; size: -; D: -; DNA: TGTGCCAGTCCCGCATCAGATGGAAACACCATATATTTT; CDR3: CASPASDGNTIYF
V: TRBV15; J: TRBJ2-7; size: -; D: TRBD2; DNA: TGTGCCACCAGCAGAGATCTCCAGCGGGAGACCGAGCAGTACTTC; CDR3: CATSRDLQRETEQYF
V: TRBV28; J: TRBJ1-3; size: -; D: -; DNA: TGTGCCAGCAGTCGTCCGGGGTCTGGAAACACCATATATTTT; CDR3: CASSRPGSGNTIYF
V: TRBV5-4; J: TRBJ1-1; size: -; D: TRBD1; DNA: TGTGCCAGCAGCCCTGGACAGGGGGCGTTTGGGAACACTGAAGCTTTCTTT; CDR3: CASSPGQGAFGNTEAFF
V: TRBV27; J: TRBJ2-1; size: -; D: TRBD1; DNA: TGTGCCAGCAGTCCACGGACAGGGTCTGGCAATGAGCAGTTCTTC; CDR3: CASSPRTGSGNEQFF